The 21 T cell receptor beta chains below were found in one sample sequenced in a study of PD-1 blockade in mismatch repair-deficient tumors. Sequenced by immunoSEQ multiplex PCR; TCRdb stores in-frame clones only, minus some. The sample carries approximately 63,000 clones, about nine tenths recorded once. Sample: peripheral blood, taken 52 weeks after starting pembrolizumab. All receptors come from an adult with mismatch repair-deficient cancer.

The chain is built from TRBV27 and TRBJ2-7, with TRBD2 matching over 9 bases. The CDR3 totals 15 residues. Germline-derived CDR1 and CDR2 are MNHEY and SMNVEV (reference sequence). The V and J ends lost 6 bases and 2 bases, in that order; junction bases with no gene match: 8. As DNA, the CDR3 is TGTGCCAGCAGGCTTGGGCCTAGCGGGACCTACGAGCAGTACTTC. Amino acid sequence: CASRLGPSGTYEQYF.

The chain links TRBV7-6 to TRBJ2-3, with 7 bases identical to TRBD2. The CDR3 has 15 amino acids. Germline-derived CDR1 and CDR2 are SGHVS and FNYEAQ. V lost 5 bases to trimming and J lost 2 bases; unmatched junction nucleotides: 7. This CDR3 is CASSAMGLTTDTQYF. The CDR3 DNA is TGTGCCAGCAGCGCTATGGGACTAACCACAGATACGCAGTATTTT.

The chain is built from TRBV28 and TRBJ1-2; no clear D. Germline CDR1 MDHEN, CDR2 SYDVKM. The V and J ends lost 3 bases and 5 bases respectively, with 10 bases between them. The CDR3 totals 13 residues. DNA for the CDR3: TGTGCCAGCAGTTTGGAGGAGGTTTATGGCTACACCTTC. This gives the protein CASSLEEVYGYTF.

This clone was seen only a few times. This chain joins TRBV10-3 and TRBJ2-5, with D possibly being TRBD1 (6 bases). Per the germline V gene, CDR1 is ENHRY and CDR2 is SYGVKD. V lost 6 bases and J 4 bases, leaving 12 bases between the germline ends. The CDR3 covers 13 residues. In nucleotides, the CDR3 is TGTGCCATCAGGGACAGCCCTACAGAGACCCAGTACTTC. Translating it yields CAIRDSPTETQYF.

A few counts support this clone. The gene calls are TRBV10-3 and TRBJ2-6; D is undetermined. Trimming pared 3 bases from V and 0 bases from J, leaving 3 bases between. The germline V gene has CDR1 ENHRY and CDR2 SYGVKD. The length of the CDR3 is 14 residues. The CDR3 spells CAISDSSGANVLTF. CDR3 nucleotide sequence: TGTGCCATCAGTGACAGCTCTGGGGCCAACGTCCTGACTTTC.

V is TRBV4-3 and J is TRBJ2-1, with D maybe TRBD2 (6 bases). V was trimmed by 0 bases and J by 0 bases, leaving 12 bases between them. Germline V gene lookup returns CDR1 LGHNA and CDR2 YSLEER. The CDR3 totals 17 residues. This CDR3 reads CASSQEVAGNSYNEQFF. The CDR3 nucleotides read TGCGCCAGCAGCCAAGAAGTCGCGGGAAACTCCTACAATGAGCAGTTCTTC.

In this sample, this clone turned up a few times. The chain couples TRBV30 to TRBJ2-1; 11 nucleotides match TRBD2. This CDR3 comprises 16 residues. V shed 5 bases and J 6 bases; nucleotides not matched to a gene: 12. The germline V gene has CDR1 GTSNPN and CDR2 SVGIG (reference sequence). The CDR3 loop is CAWSPPSGTSGNEQFF. CDR3 bases: TGTGCCTGGTCGCCCCCCTCCGGGACTAGCGGCAATGAGCAGTTCTTC.

The chain is built from TRBV10-3 and TRBJ2-1; the D call may be TRBD1 or TRBD2 (5 bases each). The germline gives CDR1 ENHRY, CDR2 SYGVKD. The CDR3 extends over 13 amino acids. Trimming removed 2 bases at V and 5 bases at J, with 7 bases between. The CDR3, as DNA: TGTGCCATCAGTGAGGGGGGTAACAATGAGCAGTTCTTC. Encoded protein: CAISEGGNNEQFF.

The gene calls are TRBV19 and TRBJ1-1; no clear D gene. The CDR3 is made up of 12 amino acids. The germline gives CDR1 LNHDA, CDR2 SQIVND (reference sequence). With 6 bases removed from V and 3 bases from J, the gap between germline ends came to 8 bases. The CDR3 sequence is CASRRSHTEAFF. The CDR3 coding sequence is TGTGCCAGTAGGAGGTCGCACACTGAAGCTTTCTTT.

The chain joins TRBV5-6 to TRBJ2-7, with TRBD1 as a possible D gene (6 bases). V was clipped by 5 bases and J by 5 bases, with 20 bases between them. Looked up from germline, CDR1 is SGHDT and CDR2 is YYEEEE. This CDR3 comprises 15 residues. The DNA for the CDR3 is TGTGCCAGCAGACCAAGAGGTACAGGGCGGGACGAGCAGTACTTC. This translates into CASRPRGTGRDEQYF.

The chain employs TRBV6-1 and TRBJ1-5; possible D gene TRBD1, 6 bases. CDR3 size: 15 residues. The V end lost 6 bases, the J end lost 5 bases, and 17 bases lay between the germline ends. Per the germline V gene, CDR1 is MNHNS and CDR2 is SASEGT. The CDR3 bases are TGTGCCAGCAGCCCATGGGGGCCCGGGGATCAGCCCCAGCATTTT. It translates to CASSPWGPGDQPQHF.

The V and J genes are TRBV28 and TRBJ2-5, with unresolved D. CDR3 length equals 12 residues. CDR1 is MDHEN, CDR2 SYDVKM, per germline. V gave up 3 bases and J gave up 4 bases, with 6 bases separating them. CDR3 in amino acids: CASSFYGETQYF. DNA of the CDR3: TGTGCCAGCAGTTTTTACGGAGAGACCCAGTACTTC.

This clone was recorded only once. The V call is TRBV6-6, the J call TRBJ2-1; 8 nucleotides agree with TRBD1. The CDR3 extends over 16 amino acids. The ends lost 6 bases at V and 3 bases at J; junction bases unmatched: 10. CDR1 and CDR2 from the germline V gene are MNHNY and SVGAGI (reference sequence). The CDR3 coding sequence is TGTGCCAGCAGGGACAGGGCGGCGGGGAGCTACAATGAGCAGTTCTTC. Its protein product is CASRDRAAGSYNEQFF.

The chain couples TRBV7-2 to TRBJ2-7; D perhaps matches TRBD2 (6 bases). This CDR3 region has 14 residues. Germline CDR1 SGHTA, CDR2 FQGNSA. V was cut by 2 bases and J by 12 bases, with 20 bases left in between. The CDR3, as DNA: TGTGCCAGCAGCTTAACCCTAGCGAGATCTCCGACGTACTTC. This translates into CASSLTLARSPTYF.

The chain carries TRBV5-5 and TRBJ2-7; D is undetermined. The CDR3 is 15 residues long. Germline V gene lookup returns CDR1 SGHKS and CDR2 YYEKEE (reference sequence). The V end lost 0 bases, the J end lost 2 bases, and 12 bases lay between the germline ends. CDR3 DNA sequence: TGTGCCAGCAGCTTGGGGCGGACGGTTACCTACGAGCAGTACTTC. Residues: CASSLGRTVTYEQYF. The full variable domain, with the rest looked up from reference TRBV5-5 and TRBJ2-7, is DAGVTQSPTHLIKTRGQQVTLRCSPISGHKSVSWYQQVLGQGPQFIFQYYEKEERGRGNFPDRFSARQFPNYSSELNVNALLLGDSALYLCASSLGRTVTYEQYFGPGTRLTVT.

This clone was seen a single time. V is TRBV27 and J is TRBJ2-1; 11 nucleotides match TRBD2. The CDR3 loop spans 16 amino acids. Germline V gene lookup returns CDR1 MNHEY and CDR2 SMNVEV (reference sequence). With V trimmed by 5 bases and J by 9 bases, 12 bases remained unmatched. The CDR3 here is CASSTLTSGVWGEQFF. The CDR3 coding sequence is TGTGCCAGCAGTACCCTGACTAGCGGGGTCTGGGGTGAGCAGTTCTTC.

On this clone: Other DNA sequences within the sample encode an identical CDR3. The chain joins TRBV7-2 to TRBJ2-3, with 10 bases lining up with TRBD2. V shed 3 bases and J 6 bases; nucleotides not matched to a gene: 6. This CDR3 has 15 residues. Germline CDR1 SGHTA, CDR2 FQGNSA. The CDR3 DNA is TGTGCCAGCAGCTTGGGACTAGCGTTCCCCGATACGCAGTATTTT. Protein: CASSLGLAFPDTQYF.

This sequence joins TRBV11-2 and TRBJ2-7, with D tentatively TRBD1 (6 bases). Trimming removed 1 base at V and 3 bases at J, with 10 bases between. The CDR3 has 14 residues. The V gene's germline CDR1 is SGHAT and CDR2 FQNNGV. The CDR3 is CASSLAAGVYEQYF. The CDR3, as DNA: TGTGCCAGCAGCTTAGCGGCAGGGGTCTACGAGCAGTACTTC.

The chain has TRBV29-1 and TRBJ2-4; 7 bases align to TRBD1. CDR3 length equals 14 residues. Germline V gene data show CDR1 as SQVTM and CDR2 as ANQGSEA. The trim removed 7 bases at V and 8 bases at J, leaving 14 bases unmatched. The CDR3 is CSASGQAMQDIQYF. In nucleotides, the CDR3 is TGCAGCGCCAGCGGACAGGCTATGCAGGACATTCAGTACTTC.

This clone was detected a few times. The J gene is TRBJ2-2, the V gene TRBV7-9; 8 nucleotides line up with TRBD2. V shed 5 bases, J shed 0 bases, and the junction held 5 bases outside the gene matches. CDR1 is SEHNR and CDR2 is FQNEAQ in the germline V gene (reference sequence). The CDR3 loop spans 16 amino acids. The DNA of the CDR3 is TGTGCCAGCAGCGGGACTAGGATCACGAACACCGGGGAGCTGTTTTTT. Translated: CASSGTRITNTGELFF.

The rearrangement joins TRBV7-3 to TRBJ2-7; 7 bases match TRBD1. Trimming took 5 bases from V and 3 from J; bases not matched to a gene: 13. This CDR3 contains 16 residues. Germline-derived CDR1 and CDR2 are SGHTA and FQGTGA. The CDR3 protein is CASSPGTAPPFYEQYF. In nucleotides, the CDR3 is TGTGCCAGCAGCCCCGGGACAGCCCCTCCTTTCTACGAGCAGTACTTC. Combining the CDR3 with reference TRBV7-3 and TRBJ2-7 gives the whole variable domain GAGVSQTPSNKVTEKGKYVELRCDPISGHTALYWYRQSLGQGPEFLIYFQGTGAADDSGLPNDRFFAVRPEGSVSTLKIQRTERGDSAVYLCASSPGTAPPFYEQYFGPGTRLTVT.